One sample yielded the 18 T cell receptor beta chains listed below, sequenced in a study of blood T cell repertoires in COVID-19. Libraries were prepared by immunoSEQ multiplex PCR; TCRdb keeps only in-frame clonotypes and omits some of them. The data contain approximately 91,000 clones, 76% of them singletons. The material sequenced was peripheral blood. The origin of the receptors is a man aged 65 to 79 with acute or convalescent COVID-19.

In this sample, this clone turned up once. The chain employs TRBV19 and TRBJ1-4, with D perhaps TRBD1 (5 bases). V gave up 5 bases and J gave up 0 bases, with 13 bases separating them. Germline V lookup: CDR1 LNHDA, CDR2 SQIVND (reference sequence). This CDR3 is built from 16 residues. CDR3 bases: TGTGCCAGTAGTGGGTCGAGGACATCAACTAATGAAAAACTGTTTTTT. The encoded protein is CASSGSRTSTNEKLFF.

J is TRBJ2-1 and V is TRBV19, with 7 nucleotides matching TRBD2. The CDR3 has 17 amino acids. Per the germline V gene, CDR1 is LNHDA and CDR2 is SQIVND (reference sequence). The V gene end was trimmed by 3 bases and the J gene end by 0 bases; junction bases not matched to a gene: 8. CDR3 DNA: TGTGCCAGTAGTATTGTAGGGCGGGGGAGCTCCTACAATGAGCAGTTCTTC. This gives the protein CASSIVGRGSSYNEQFF. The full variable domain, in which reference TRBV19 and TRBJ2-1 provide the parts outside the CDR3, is DGGITQSPKYLFRKEGQNVTLSCEQNLNHDAMYWYRQDPGQGLRLIYYSQIVNDFQKGDIAEGYSVSREKKESFPLTVTSAQKNPTAFYLCASSIVGRGSSYNEQFFGPGTRLTVL.

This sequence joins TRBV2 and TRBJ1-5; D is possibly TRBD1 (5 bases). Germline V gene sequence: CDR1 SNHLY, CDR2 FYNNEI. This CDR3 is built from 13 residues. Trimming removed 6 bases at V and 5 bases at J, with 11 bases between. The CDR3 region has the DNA TGTGCCAGCAGCGTTCAGGGTGATCAGCCCCAGCATTTT. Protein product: CASSVQGDQPQHF.

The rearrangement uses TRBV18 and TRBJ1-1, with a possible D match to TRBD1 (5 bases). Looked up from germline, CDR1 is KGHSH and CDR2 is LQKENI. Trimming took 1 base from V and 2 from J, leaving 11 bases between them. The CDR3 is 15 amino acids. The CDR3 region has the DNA TGTGCCAGCTCACCACTCCCCGGGGGAAACACTGAAGCTTTCTTT. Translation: CASSPLPGGNTEAFF.

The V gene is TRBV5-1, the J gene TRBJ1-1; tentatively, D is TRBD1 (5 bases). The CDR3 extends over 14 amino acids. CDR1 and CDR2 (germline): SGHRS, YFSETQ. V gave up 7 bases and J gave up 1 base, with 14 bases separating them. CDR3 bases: TGCGCCAGCTTTGTGGGGGGGTCGAACACTGAAGCTTTCTTT. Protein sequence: CASFVGGSNTEAFF. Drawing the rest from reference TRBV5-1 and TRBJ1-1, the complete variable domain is KAGVTQTPRYLIKTRGQQVTLSCSPISGHRSVSWYQQTPGQGLQFLFEYFSETQRNKGNFPGRFSGRQFSNSRSEMNVSTLELGDSALYLCASFVGGSNTEAFFGQGTRLTVV.

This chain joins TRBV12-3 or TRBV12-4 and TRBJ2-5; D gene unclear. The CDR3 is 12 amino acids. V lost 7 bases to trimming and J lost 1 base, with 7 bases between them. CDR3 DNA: TGTGCCAGCATGTATTTCCAAGAGACCCAGTACTTC. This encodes CASMYFQETQYF.

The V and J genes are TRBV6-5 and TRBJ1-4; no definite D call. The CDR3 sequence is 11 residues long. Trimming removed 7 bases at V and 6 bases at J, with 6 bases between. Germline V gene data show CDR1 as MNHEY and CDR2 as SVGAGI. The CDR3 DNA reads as TGTGCCAGCATTTTAGATGAAAAACTGTTTTTT. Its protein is CASILDEKLFF.

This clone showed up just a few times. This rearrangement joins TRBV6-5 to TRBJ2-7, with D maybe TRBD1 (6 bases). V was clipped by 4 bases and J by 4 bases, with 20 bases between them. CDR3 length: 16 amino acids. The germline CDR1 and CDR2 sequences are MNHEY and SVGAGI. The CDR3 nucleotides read TGTGCCAGCAGTTCACCACACTCGGGACACCCGTACGAGCAGTACTTC. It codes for CASSSPHSGHPYEQYF.

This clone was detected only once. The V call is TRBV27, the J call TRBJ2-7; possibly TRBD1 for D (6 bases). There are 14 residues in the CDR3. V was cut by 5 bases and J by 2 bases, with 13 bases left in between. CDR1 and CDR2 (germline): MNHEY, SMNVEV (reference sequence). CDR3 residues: CASSLGDTAYEQYF. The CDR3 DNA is TGTGCCAGCAGTCTTGGGGACACCGCCTACGAGCAGTACTTC.

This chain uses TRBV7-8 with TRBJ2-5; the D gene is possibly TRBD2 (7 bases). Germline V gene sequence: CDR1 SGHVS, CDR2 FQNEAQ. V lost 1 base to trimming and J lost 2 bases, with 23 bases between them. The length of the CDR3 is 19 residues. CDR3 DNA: TGTGCCAGCAGCTTAGGCGGGGGCGTTCTGCCGGACGTTCAAGAGACCCAGTACTTC. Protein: CASSLGGGVLPDVQETQYF. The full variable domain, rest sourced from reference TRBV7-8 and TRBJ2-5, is GAGVSQSPRYKVAKRGQDVALRCDPISGHVSLFWYQQALGQGPEFLTYFQNEAQLDKSGLPSDRFFAERPEGSVSTLKIQRTQQEDSAVYLCASSLGGGVLPDVQETQYFGPGTRLLVL.

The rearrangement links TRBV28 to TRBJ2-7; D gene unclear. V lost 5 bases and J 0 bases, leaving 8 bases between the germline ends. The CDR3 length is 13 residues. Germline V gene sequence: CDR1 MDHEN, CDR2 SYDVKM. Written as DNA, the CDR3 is TGTGCCAGCAGTGAGGTGAGCTCCTACGAGCAGTACTTC. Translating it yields CASSEVSSYEQYF. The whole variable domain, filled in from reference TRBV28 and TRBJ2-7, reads DVKVTQSSRYLVKRTGEKVFLECVQDMDHENMFWYRQDPGLGLRLIYFSYDVKMKEKGDIPEGYSVSREKKERFSLILESASTNQTSMYLCASSEVSSYEQYFGPGTRLTVT.

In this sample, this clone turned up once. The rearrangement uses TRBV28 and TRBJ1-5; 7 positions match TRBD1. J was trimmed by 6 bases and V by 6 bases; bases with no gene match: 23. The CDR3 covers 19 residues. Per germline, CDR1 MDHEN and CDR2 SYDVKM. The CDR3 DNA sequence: TGTGCCAGCAGGGGGCTGGAGGGGGCCTTTAGTTGGAGGAGTCAGCCCCAGCATTTT. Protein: CASRGLEGAFSWRSQPQHF.

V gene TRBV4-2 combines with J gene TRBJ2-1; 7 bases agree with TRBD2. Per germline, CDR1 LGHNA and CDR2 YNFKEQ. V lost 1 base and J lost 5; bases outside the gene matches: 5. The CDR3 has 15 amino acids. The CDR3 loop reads CASSQGSAGNNEQFF. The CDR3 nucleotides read TGTGCCAGCAGCCAAGGGTCAGCGGGGAACAATGAGCAGTTCTTC.

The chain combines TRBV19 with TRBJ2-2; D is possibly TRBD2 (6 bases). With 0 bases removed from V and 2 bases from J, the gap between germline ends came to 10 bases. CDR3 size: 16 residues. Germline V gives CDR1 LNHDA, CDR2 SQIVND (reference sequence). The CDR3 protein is CASSIDPGLNTGELFF. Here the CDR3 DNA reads TGTGCCAGTAGTATAGACCCGGGACTCAACACCGGGGAGCTGTTTTTT. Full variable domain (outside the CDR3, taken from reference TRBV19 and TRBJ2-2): DGGITQSPKYLFRKEGQNVTLSCEQNLNHDAMYWYRQDPGQGLRLIYYSQIVNDFQKGDIAEGYSVSREKKESFPLTVTSAQKNPTAFYLCASSIDPGLNTGELFFGEGSRLTVL.

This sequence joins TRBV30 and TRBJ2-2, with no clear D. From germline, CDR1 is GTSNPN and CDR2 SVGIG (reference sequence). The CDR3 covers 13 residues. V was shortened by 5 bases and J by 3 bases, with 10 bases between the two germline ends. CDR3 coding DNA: TGTGCCTGGTGGGCAGCTCACACCGGGGAGCTGTTTTTT. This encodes CAWWAAHTGELFF.

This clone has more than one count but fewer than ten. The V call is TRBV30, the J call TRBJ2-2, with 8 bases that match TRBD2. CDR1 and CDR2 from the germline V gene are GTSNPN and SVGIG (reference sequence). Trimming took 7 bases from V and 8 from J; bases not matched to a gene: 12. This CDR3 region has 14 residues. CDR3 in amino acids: CAFRRLAQPGELFF. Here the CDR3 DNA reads TGTGCCTTCCGAAGACTAGCGCAACCGGGGGAGCTGTTTTTT. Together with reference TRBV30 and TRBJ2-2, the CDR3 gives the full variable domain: SQTIHQWPATLVQPVGSPLSLECTVEGTSNPNLYWYRQAAGRGLQLLFYSVGIGQISSEVPQNLSASRPQDRQFILSSKKLLLSDSGFYLCAFRRLAQPGELFFGEGSRLTVL.

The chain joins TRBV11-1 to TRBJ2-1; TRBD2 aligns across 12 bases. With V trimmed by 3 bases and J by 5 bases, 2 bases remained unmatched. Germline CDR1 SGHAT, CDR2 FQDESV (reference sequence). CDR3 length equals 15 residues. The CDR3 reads CASSFRLAGDNEQFF. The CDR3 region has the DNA TGTGCCAGCAGCTTCCGACTAGCGGGGGACAATGAGCAGTTCTTC.

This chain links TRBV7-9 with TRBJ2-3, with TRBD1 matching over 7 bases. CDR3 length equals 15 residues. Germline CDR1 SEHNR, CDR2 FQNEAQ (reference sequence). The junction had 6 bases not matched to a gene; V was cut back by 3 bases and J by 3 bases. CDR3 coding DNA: TGTGCCAGCAGCTTGTCACAGGGGTGGACAGATACGCAGTATTTT. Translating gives CASSLSQGWTDTQYF.